Listed here are 19 T cell receptor beta chains from one sample, sequenced in a study of T cells in Graves' hyperthyroidism and ophthalmopathy. Researchers took RNA transcripts and amplified the TCR beta CDR3 regions from them. With the HTBI primer set, the TCR CDR3 went through a first round of RT-PCR. TCRdb analysed the multiplex PCR reads with MiXCR anew, one entry per CDR3 protein. Of hundreds of thousands of distinct CDR3 sequences in the sample, 45% are singletons; the top ten hold less than 8.5%. Sequencing used peripheral blood or thyroid tissue (not recorded which). The receptors stem from an adult man with Graves' disease, either hyperthyroidism or ophthalmopathy (not recorded which).

This chain uses TRBV7-9 with TRBJ2-7; possibly TRBD1 or TRBD2 for D (5 bases each). This CDR3 has 14 amino acids. CDR1 and CDR2 from the germline V gene are SEHNR and FQNEAQ (reference sequence). Trimming took 3 bases from V and 3 from J, leaving 12 bases between them. CDR3 amino acids: CASSFGTEDYEQYF. The CDR3 nucleotides are TGTGCCAGCAGCTTCGGGACGGAAGACTACGAGCAGTACTTC.

The V call is TRBV29-1, the J call TRBJ1-3, with 10 bases identical to TRBD1. Looked up from germline, CDR1 is SQVTM and CDR2 is ANQGSEA. This CDR3 is built from 13 residues. V shed 4 bases and J 8 bases; nucleotides not matched to a gene: 5. CDR3 sequence reads: CSVVGQGEDTIYF. The CDR3 nucleotides read TGCAGCGTTGTTGGACAGGGGGAAGACACCATATATTTT.

This clonotype was observed many times. The rearrangement links TRBV2 to TRBJ2-5, with D uncertain. The CDR3 totals 13 residues. Germline V CDR1 and CDR2: SNHLY, FYNNEI. The ends were cut back, 5 bases at V and 5 bases at J, with 12 bases in the middle. CDR3 nucleotides: TGTGCCAGCAGTACCGACAATTTGGAGACCCAGTACTTC. Encoded protein: CASSTDNLETQYF.

This rearrangement joins TRBV7-9 to TRBJ1-2; no firm D call. The germline V and J ends were trimmed by 11 bases and 5 bases, with 15 bases remaining between them. Per germline, CDR1 SEHNR and CDR2 FQNEAQ (reference sequence). This CDR3 comprises 12 residues. CDR3: CAWSINKYGYTF. For the CDR3, the DNA is TGTGCCTGGAGTATAAACAAATATGGCTACACCTTC.

Here the CDR3 reads CASSLSGQGAFETQYF. DNA for the CDR3: TGCGCCAGCAGCTTGTCGGGACAGGGGGCCTTCGAGACCCAGTACTTC. The V and J genes are TRBV5-1 and TRBJ2-5, with 12 bases aligning to TRBD1. This CDR3 region has 16 residues. Germline V gene sequence: CDR1 SGHRS, CDR2 YFSETQ. V trimming: 1 base; J trimming: 5 bases; junction bases outside the gene matches: 6.

The chain employs TRBV12-3 or TRBV12-4 and TRBJ2-5, with D tentatively TRBD2 (5 bases). The CDR3 runs to 15 residues. The germline V and J ends were trimmed by 2 bases and 5 bases, with 15 bases remaining between them. CDR3 DNA sequence: TGTGCCAGCAGTTTATCCCTGGGGAGCTATGAGACCCAGTACTTC. It translates to CASSLSLGSYETQYF.

Remarks on this clonotype: A read error may be the cause here, since a much bigger clone is one base away. This chain links TRBV7-8 with TRBJ2-7, with 12 bases aligning to TRBD1. The V gene's germline CDR1 is SGHVS and CDR2 FQNEAQ. The CDR3 spans 15 residues. This CDR3 reads CAGSFGTGGGNEQYF. The CDR3 region has the DNA TGTGCCGGCAGCTTCGGGACAGGGGGCGGAAACGAGCAGTACTTC.

The chain employs TRBV2 and TRBJ1-4; TRBD1 matches 7 bases. CDR1 is SNHLY, CDR2 FYNNEI, per germline. V was clipped by 3 bases and J by 4 bases; unmatched bases: 8. The CDR3 is made up of 16 amino acids. The CDR3 DNA reads TGTGCCAGCAGTGATAAGAACAGGGGATATAATGAAAAACTGTTTTTT. This translates into CASSDKNRGYNEKLFF.

The chain has TRBV5-1 and TRBJ1-6; tentative D call: TRBD1 (5 bases). This CDR3 is 15 amino acids long. V dropped 4 bases and J dropped 5 bases, with 13 bases sitting between them. Germline V CDR1 and CDR2: SGHRS, YFSETQ. The CDR3 here is CASSPGLRDNSPLHF. The CDR3 DNA sequence: TGCGCCAGCAGCCCGGGGCTCCGCGATAATTCACCCCTCCACTTT. The variable domain in full, with the rest retrieved from reference TRBV5-1 and TRBJ1-6, is KAGVTQTPRYLIKTRGQQVTLSCSPISGHRSVSWYQQTPGQGLQFLFEYFSETQRNKGNFPGRFSGRQFSNSRSEMNVSTLELGDSALYLCASSPGLRDNSPLHFGNGTRLTVT.

This clonotype was observed at least ten times. V is TRBV7-9 and J is TRBJ1-6; 8 bases agree with TRBD1. The CDR3 sequence is 16 residues long. Germline assignment: CDR1 SEHNR and CDR2 FQNEAQ (reference sequence). The V and J ends lost 3 bases and 9 bases, in that order; junction bases with no gene match: 10. CDR3 loop: CASSLNPGQGGSPLHF. In DNA form, the CDR3 reads TGTGCCAGCAGCTTGAACCCCGGACAGGGAGGTTCACCCCTCCACTTT.

This clonotype turned up a few times. The chain is built from TRBV2 and TRBJ2-7; D gene unclear. The length of the CDR3 is 9 residues. Germline lookup yields CDR1 SNHLY and CDR2 FYNNEI. Trimming left V 1 base short and J 9 bases short, with 1 base between. The CDR3 sequence is CASSEGQYF. CDR3 in DNA: TGTGCCAGCAGTGAAGGGCAGTACTTC.

V usage is TRBV7-9 and J usage is TRBJ2-7, with 9 bases that match TRBD1. Germline V gives CDR1 SEHNR, CDR2 FQNEAQ (reference sequence). The CDR3 extends over 15 amino acids. With 4 bases clipped from V and 4 bases from J, the junction kept 8 bases outside the gene matches. The chain's CDR3 is CASSSRRQGEYEQYF. DNA for the CDR3: TGTGCCAGCAGCTCCCGCAGACAGGGGGAATACGAGCAGTACTTC.

Concerning this clonotype: This sequence may be a read error, since a much larger clone differs from it by one base. The rearrangement links TRBV7-9 to TRBJ2-7; 7 nucleotides agree with TRBD1. This CDR3 is built from 15 residues. V lost 5 bases and J lost 2; bases outside the gene matches: 9. Germline V gives CDR1 SEHNR, CDR2 FQNEAQ (reference sequence). This CDR3 is CASSVGTAAPYEQYF. The CDR3 nucleotides are TGTGCCAGCAGCGTCGGGACAGCGGCTCCCTACGAGCAGTACTTC. The entire variable domain, with the rest obtained from reference TRBV7-9 and TRBJ2-7, is as follows: DTGVSQNPRHKITKRGQNVTFRCDPISEHNRLYWYRQTLGQGPEFLTYFQNEAQLEKSRLLSDRFSAERPKGSFSTLEIQRTEQGDSAMYLCASSVGTAAPYEQYFGPGTRLTVT.

This clonotype was observed a handful of times. The rearrangement uses TRBV7-9 and TRBJ1-2, with TRBD1 matching over 7 bases. The length of the CDR3 is 15 residues. The V gene end was trimmed by 5 bases and the J gene end by 5 bases; junction bases not matched to a gene: 11. Germline V lookup: CDR1 SEHNR, CDR2 FQNEAQ (reference sequence). This CDR3 is CASSQDGDSGYGYTF. The CDR3 DNA is TGTGCCAGCAGCCAAGACGGGGACAGCGGTTATGGCTACACCTTC. Filled out from reference TRBV7-9 and TRBJ1-2, the complete variable domain reads DTGVSQNPRHKITKRGQNVTFRCDPISEHNRLYWYRQTLGQGPEFLTYFQNEAQLEKSRLLSDRFSAERPKGSFSTLEIQRTEQGDSAMYLCASSQDGDSGYGYTFGSGTRLTVV.

The table lists this clonotype with a few counts. The chain employs TRBV7-8 and TRBJ1-1; D gene unclear. The V gene lost 5 bases and the J gene lost 1 base, with 11 bases spanning the gap. CDR1 is SGHVS and CDR2 is FQNEAQ in the germline V gene. This CDR3 comprises 14 residues. The CDR3 DNA sequence: TGTGCCAGCAGCAGCCGCCGGCAGAACACTGAAGCTTTCTTT. Protein sequence: CASSSRRQNTEAFF.

This clonotype was recorded at least ten times. The chain recombines TRBV7-9 with TRBJ1-2; no definite D call. The CDR3 totals 13 residues. CDR1 and CDR2 (germline): SEHNR, FQNEAQ (reference sequence). V was cut by 0 bases and J by 7 bases, with 9 bases left in between. CDR3 bases: TGTGCCAGCAGCTTAGCGAGGGATCGTGGCTACACCTTC. Its translation is CASSLARDRGYTF.

This rearrangement joins TRBV7-6 to TRBJ2-7; 8 nucleotides line up with TRBD1. This CDR3 spans 16 amino acids. CDR1 and CDR2 (germline): SGHVS, FNYEAQ. V was pared by 0 bases and J by 1 base, with 5 bases of the junction left unmatched. The CDR3 loop reads CASSLASGTGSYEQYF. The CDR3 bases are TGTGCCAGCAGCTTAGCCTCCGGGACAGGATCCTACGAGCAGTACTTC.

The chain has TRBV25-1 and TRBJ2-7; 9 nucleotides line up with TRBD1. Per the germline V gene, CDR1 is MGHDK and CDR2 is SYGVNS. After removal of 10 bases from V and 6 bases from J, the junction contained 10 bases not matched to a gene. CDR3 length: 13 amino acids. The CDR3 nucleotides read TGTGCCAACGGGGGTAGGACAGGGGCCGAGCAGTACTTC. This codes for CANGGRTGAEQYF.

This chain joins TRBV7-2 and TRBJ2-7; D is unclear. This CDR3 is 16 amino acids long. The germline CDR1 and CDR2 sequences are SGHTA and FQGNSA. V was pared by 5 bases and J by 0 bases, with 17 bases between. CDR3 in DNA: TGTGCCAGCAGCCCCTTAGGCGTACGTGACTCCTACGAGCAGTACTTC. Residues: CASSPLGVRDSYEQYF.